This T cell receptor beta chain is from a study of early T cells in non-severe SARS-CoV-2 infection. Study-level information: Sequenced material consisted of bulk RNA (from unsorted whole blood), and chains were unpaired.

Trimming cost V 5 bases and J 1 base, with 12 bases left between them. The CDR3 is 15 residues long. Germline V gene sequence: CDR1 SEHNR, CDR2 FQNEAQ (reference sequence). Individual cDNA molecules were tagged with unique molecular identifiers. TCRdb redid the calling of the 5' RACE reads with MiXCR, one entry per CDR3 protein. The table shows around 30,000 distinct CDR3 sequences, with under 6.5% occurring only once. This clonotype was counted at least ten times. The sample comprised whole blood. V gene TRBV7-9 combines with J gene TRBJ2-1; a possible D gene is TRBD2 (5 bases). The clonotype originates from an adult who was a healthcare worker with PCR-confirmed SARS-CoV-2 infection or an uninfected control (not recorded which). CDR3 nucleotide sequence: TGTGCCAGCAGCCGACCGGGGATTTCCTACAATGAGCAGTTCTTC. Amino acid sequence: CASSRPGISYNEQFF.